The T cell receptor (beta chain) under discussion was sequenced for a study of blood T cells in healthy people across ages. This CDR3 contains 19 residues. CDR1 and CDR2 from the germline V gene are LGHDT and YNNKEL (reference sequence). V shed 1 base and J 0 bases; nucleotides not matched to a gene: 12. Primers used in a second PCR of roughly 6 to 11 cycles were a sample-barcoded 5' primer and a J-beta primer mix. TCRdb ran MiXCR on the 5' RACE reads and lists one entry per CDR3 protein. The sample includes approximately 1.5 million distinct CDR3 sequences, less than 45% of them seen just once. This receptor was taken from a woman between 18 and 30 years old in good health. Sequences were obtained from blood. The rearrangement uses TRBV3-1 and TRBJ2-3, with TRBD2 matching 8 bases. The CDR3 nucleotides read TGTGCCAGCAGCCAAGGACTGAACGGGGGGGCTTTCAGCACAGATACGCAGTATTTT. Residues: CASSQGLNGGAFSTDTQYF.